The 5 T cell receptor beta chains below all came from one sample that was sequenced in a study of blood T cells in healthy people across ages. Primed by a sample-barcoded 5' primer and a J-beta primer mix, a second PCR proceeded for about 7 to 11 cycles. A single record per CDR3 protein comes from TCRdb applying MiXCR to the 5' RACE reads. Here the sample spans about 540,000 distinct CDR3 sequences, approximately 25% being singletons. The same data also went into a second study, on T cells of mothers and their children.

Sequenced material: blood. All receptors come from a boy between 10 and 17 years old in good health.

This clonotype has more than one count but fewer than ten. This chain connects TRBV20-1 to TRBJ2-7; 10 nucleotides line up with TRBD2. With V trimmed by 0 bases and J by 2 bases, 13 bases remained unmatched. This CDR3 spans 18 amino acids. Per germline, CDR1 DFQATT and CDR2 SNEGSKA (reference sequence). DNA for the CDR3: TGCAGTGCTAGAGATAGCGCTAGCGGGAGCGCCATAACCTACGAGCAGTACTTC. This gives the protein CSARDSASGSAITYEQYF.

The chain couples TRBV28 to TRBJ1-4; no clear D. CDR1 MDHEN and CDR2 SYDVKM come from the germline V gene. The V end was cut by 6 bases, the J end by 2 bases, with 13 bases between. The CDR3 is made up of 15 amino acids. The CDR3 sequence is CASSPPRVTNEKLFF. DNA for the CDR3: TGTGCCAGCAGCCCCCCCCGGGTTACTAATGAAAAACTGTTTTTT.

This clonotype was seen just once. CDR3 region: CASSLKQGRASPLHF. CDR3 bases: TGTGCCAGCAGTCTAAAGCAGGGGCGAGCGTCACCCCTCCACTTT. This rearrangement joins TRBV12-3 or TRBV12-4 to TRBJ1-6; TRBD1 might be the D (6 bases). V was pared by 5 bases and J by 10 bases, with 18 bases between. The CDR3 covers 15 residues.

The table lists this clonotype with a few counts. Relative to the germline gene, one junction end is altered; a read error may explain this. CDR3 amino acids: CTSMTFGGNTEAFF. DNA of the CDR3: TGTACCAGCATGACATTCGGAGGGAACACTGAAGCTTTCTTT. The V call is TRBV7-8, the J call TRBJ1-1; D is unresolved. The CDR3 consists of 14 residues. The V gene's germline CDR1 is SGHVS and CDR2 FQNEAQ.

This clonotype was seen a handful of times. The rearrangement links TRBV4-2 to TRBJ2-7, with 9 bases fitting TRBD2. Germline V gene lookup returns CDR1 LGHNA and CDR2 YNFKEQ. CDR3 length: 17 residues. Trimming took 0 bases from V and 1 from J; bases not matched to a gene: 7. The CDR3 spells CASSQDLAGGLSYEQYF. CDR3 nucleotides: TGTGCCAGCAGCCAAGATCTTGCGGGAGGGTTATCCTACGAGCAGTACTTC.